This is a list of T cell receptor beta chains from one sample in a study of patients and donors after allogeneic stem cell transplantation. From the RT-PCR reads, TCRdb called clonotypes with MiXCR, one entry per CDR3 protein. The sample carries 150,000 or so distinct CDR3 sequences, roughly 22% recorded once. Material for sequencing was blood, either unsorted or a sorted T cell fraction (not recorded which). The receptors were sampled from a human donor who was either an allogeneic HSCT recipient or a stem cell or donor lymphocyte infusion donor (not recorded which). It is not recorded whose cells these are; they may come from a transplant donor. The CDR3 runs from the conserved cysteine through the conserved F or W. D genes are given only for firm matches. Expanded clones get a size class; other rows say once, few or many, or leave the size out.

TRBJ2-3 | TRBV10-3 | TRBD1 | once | TGTGCCATGGGACAGGGAAGTGTAGATACGCAGTATTTT | CAMGQGSVDTQYF
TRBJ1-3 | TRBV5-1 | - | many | TGCGCCAGCAGCTTGGCGGGGGTATCTGGAAACACCATATATTTT | CASSLAGVSGNTIYF
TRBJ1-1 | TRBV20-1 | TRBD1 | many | TGCAGTGCTGGGACAGGGATGGTAGGAGCTTTCTTT | CSAGTGMVGAFF
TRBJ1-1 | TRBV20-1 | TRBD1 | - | TGCAGTGCTACCAGGGGGGTGAACACTGAAGCTTTCTTT | CSATRGVNTEAFF
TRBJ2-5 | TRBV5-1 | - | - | TGCGCCAGCAGCCCAGTTCAAGAGACCCAGTACTTC | CASSPVQETQYF
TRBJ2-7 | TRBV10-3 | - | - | TGTGCCATCAGTGATTCGAAGGGGAAATCCTACGAGCAGTACTTC | CAISDSKGKSYEQYF
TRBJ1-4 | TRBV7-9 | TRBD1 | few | TGTGCCAGCAGCTTACGGCAGGGGGATGAAAAACTGTTTTTT | CASSLRQGDEKLFF
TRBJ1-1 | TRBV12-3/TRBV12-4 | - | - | TGTGCCAGCAGTTTCCCTTCAAACGCTGAAGCTTTCTTT | CASSFPSNAEAFF
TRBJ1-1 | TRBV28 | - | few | TGTGCCAGCAGTTTAGCGGGGACTTGGGGCACTGAAGCTTTCTTT | CASSLAGTWGTEAFF
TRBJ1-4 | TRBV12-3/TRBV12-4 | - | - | TGTGCCAGCAGTTTAGGCGGGACTGAAAAACTGTTTTTT | CASSLGGTEKLFF
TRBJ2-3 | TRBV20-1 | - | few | TGCAGTGCTATATCAGGGACAGATACGCAGTATTTT | CSAISGTDTQYF
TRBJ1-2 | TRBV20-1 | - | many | TGCAGTGCTAGAAGGGACGTACTCTATGGCTACACCTTC | CSARRDVLYGYTF
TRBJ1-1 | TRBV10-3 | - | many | TGTGCCATCAGTGCAGAGGGATACAGCACTGAAGCTTTCTTT | CAISAEGYSTEAFF
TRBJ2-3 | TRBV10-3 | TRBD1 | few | TGTGCCATCAGTGACGGGACAGCCACAGATACGCAGTATTTT | CAISDGTATDTQYF
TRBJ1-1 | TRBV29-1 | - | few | TGCGGTCTTGGGGGGAGGGAGAACACTGAAGCTTTCTTT | CGLGGRENTEAFF
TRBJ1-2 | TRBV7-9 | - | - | TGTGCCAGCAGCCCCGGCGGGAACAACTATGGCTACACCTTC | CASSPGGNNYGYTF
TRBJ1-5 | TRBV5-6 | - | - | TGTGCCAGCAGCTCTTATTCGGGGCGGGGGCGTCCTTATAGCAATCAGCCCCAGCATTTT | CASSSYSGRGRPYSNQPQHF
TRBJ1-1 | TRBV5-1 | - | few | TGCGCCAGCAGCTTCTGGGGAATTAAGGACACTGAAGCTTTCTTT | CASSFWGIKDTEAFF
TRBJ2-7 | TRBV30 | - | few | TGTGCCTGGAGTGACCTCCTATACGAGCAGTACTTC | CAWSDLLYEQYF
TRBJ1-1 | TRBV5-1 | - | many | TGCGCCAGCAGCCAACAGGGCATGGACACTGAAGCTTTCTTT | CASSQQGMDTEAFF
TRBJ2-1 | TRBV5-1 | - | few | TGCGCCAGCAGCTGGGGGGTAAACTCCTACAATGAGCAGTTCTTC | CASSWGVNSYNEQFF
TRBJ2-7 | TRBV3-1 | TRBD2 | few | TGTGCCAGCAGCCAAGATATCAGCGGGAGTTCCGAGCAGTACTTC | CASSQDISGSSEQYF
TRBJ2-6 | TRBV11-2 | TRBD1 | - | TGTGCCAGCAGCTTCAGACAGGGAGCGGCTGGGGCCAACGTCCTGACTTTC | CASSFRQGAAGANVLTF